The sequence of this TCR beta chain was determined in a study of cytomegalovirus exposure and HLA in healthy donors. Assay: immunoSEQ multiplex PCR; the TCRdb copy retains only in-frame clones and omits some. Here the sample spans some 150,000 clones, roughly 93% being singletons. Of note for this clone: The target antigen is unknown.

The ends were cut back, 7 bases at V and 5 bases at J, with 11 bases in the middle. This CDR3 has 12 residues. Germline V gene sequence: CDR1 ENHRY, CDR2 SYGVKD. Points from the study as a whole: Specificity for CMV antigens was confirmed in vitro for a few of the CMV-associated chains. A list of 164 TCR beta chains associated with cytomegalovirus was given. For cytomegalovirus status, the classifier reportedly gave diagnoses with high specificity and sensitivity.

The TCR sequence derives from a man between 18 and 29 years old in good health and CMV-seropositive. Sequencing used PBMCs. This chain uses TRBV10-3 with TRBJ2-5; D perhaps matches TRBD2 (7 bases). The CDR3 DNA reads TGTGCCATCAAGGGGGAGGGGGAGACCCAGTACTTC. Its protein product is CAIKGEGETQYF.